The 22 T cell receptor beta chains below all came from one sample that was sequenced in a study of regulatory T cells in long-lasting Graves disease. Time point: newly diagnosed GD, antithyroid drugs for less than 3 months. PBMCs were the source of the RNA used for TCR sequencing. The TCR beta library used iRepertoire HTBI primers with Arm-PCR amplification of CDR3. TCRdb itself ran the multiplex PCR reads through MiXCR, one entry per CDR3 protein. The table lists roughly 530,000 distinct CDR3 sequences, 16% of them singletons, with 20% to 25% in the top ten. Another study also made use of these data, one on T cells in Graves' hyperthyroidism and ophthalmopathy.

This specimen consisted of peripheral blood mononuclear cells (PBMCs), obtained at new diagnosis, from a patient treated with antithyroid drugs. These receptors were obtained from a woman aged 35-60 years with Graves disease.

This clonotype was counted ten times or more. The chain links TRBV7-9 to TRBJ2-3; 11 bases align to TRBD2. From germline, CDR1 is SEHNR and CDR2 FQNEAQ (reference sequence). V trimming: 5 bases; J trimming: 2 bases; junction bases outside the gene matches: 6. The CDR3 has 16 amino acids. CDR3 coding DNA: TGTGCCAGCAGCCGACGACTAGCGGGGTACACAGATACGCAGTATTTT. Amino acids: CASSRRLAGYTDTQYF. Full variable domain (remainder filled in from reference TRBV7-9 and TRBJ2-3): DTGVSQNPRHKITKRGQNVTFRCDPISEHNRLYWYRQTLGQGPEFLTYFQNEAQLEKSRLLSDRFSAERPKGSFSTLEIQRTEQGDSAMYLCASSRRLAGYTDTQYFGPGTRLTVL.

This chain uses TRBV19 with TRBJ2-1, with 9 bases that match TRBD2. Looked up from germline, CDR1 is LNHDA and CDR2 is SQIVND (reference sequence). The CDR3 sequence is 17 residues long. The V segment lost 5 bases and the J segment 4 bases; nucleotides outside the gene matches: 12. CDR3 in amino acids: CASSPLGLAGSYNEQFF. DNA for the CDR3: TGTGCCAGTAGTCCCCTAGGGCTAGCGGGGTCATACAATGAGCAGTTCTTC. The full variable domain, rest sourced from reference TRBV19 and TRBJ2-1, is DGGITQSPKYLFRKEGQNVTLSCEQNLNHDAMYWYRQDPGQGLRLIYYSQIVNDFQKGDIAEGYSVSREKKESFPLTVTSAQKNPTAFYLCASSPLGLAGSYNEQFFGPGTRLTVL.

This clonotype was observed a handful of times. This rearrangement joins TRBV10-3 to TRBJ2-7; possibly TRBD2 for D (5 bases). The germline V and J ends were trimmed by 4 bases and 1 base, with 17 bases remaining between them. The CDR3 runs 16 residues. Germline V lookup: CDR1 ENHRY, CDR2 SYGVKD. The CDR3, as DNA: TGTGCCATCAGTGGTCAGGCGGGTCAGGAATCCTACGAGCAGTACTTC. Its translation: CAISGQAGQESYEQYF.

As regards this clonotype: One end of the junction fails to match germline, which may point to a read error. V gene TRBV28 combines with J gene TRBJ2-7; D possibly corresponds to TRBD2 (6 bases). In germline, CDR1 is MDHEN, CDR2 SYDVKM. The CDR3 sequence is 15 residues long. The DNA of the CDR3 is TGTGCCAGCAGCTATTCAGGGACTGGCCCCTACAAGCAGTACTTC. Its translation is CASSYSGTGPYKQYF.

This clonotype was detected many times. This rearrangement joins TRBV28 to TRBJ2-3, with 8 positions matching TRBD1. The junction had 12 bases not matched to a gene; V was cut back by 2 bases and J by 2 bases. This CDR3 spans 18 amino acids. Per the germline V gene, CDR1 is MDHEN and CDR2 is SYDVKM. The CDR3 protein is CASSLVIRDRSVTDTQYF. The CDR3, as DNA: TGTGCCAGCAGTTTAGTTATCCGGGACAGGAGTGTCACAGATACGCAGTATTTT.

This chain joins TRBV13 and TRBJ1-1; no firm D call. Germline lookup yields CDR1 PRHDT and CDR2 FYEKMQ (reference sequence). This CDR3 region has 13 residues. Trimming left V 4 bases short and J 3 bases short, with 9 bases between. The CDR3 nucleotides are TGTGCCAGCAGCTCCACAACCTACACTGAAGCTTTCTTT. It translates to CASSSTTYTEAFF.

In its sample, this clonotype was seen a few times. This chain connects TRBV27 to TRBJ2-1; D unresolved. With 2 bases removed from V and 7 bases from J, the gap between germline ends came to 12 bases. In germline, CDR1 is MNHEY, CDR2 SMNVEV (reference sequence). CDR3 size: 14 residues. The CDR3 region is CASSLESWGNEQFF. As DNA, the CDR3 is TGTGCCAGCAGTTTAGAATCTTGGGGTAATGAGCAGTTCTTC.

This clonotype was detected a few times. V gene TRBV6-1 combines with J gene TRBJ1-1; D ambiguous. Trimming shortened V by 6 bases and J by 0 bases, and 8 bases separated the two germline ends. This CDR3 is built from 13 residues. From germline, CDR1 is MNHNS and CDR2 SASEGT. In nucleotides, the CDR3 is TGTGCCAGCAGGAAGCTCATGAACACTGAAGCTTTCTTT. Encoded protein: CASRKLMNTEAFF.

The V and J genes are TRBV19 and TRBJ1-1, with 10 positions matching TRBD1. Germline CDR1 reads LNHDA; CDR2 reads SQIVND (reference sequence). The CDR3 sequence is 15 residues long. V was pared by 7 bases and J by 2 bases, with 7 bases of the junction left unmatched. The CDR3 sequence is CASTQLTGGNTEAFF. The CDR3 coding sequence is TGTGCCAGTACCCAACTGACAGGGGGCAACACTGAAGCTTTCTTT. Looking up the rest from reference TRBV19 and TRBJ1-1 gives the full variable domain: DGGITQSPKYLFRKEGQNVTLSCEQNLNHDAMYWYRQDPGQGLRLIYYSQIVNDFQKGDIAEGYSVSREKKESFPLTVTSAQKNPTAFYLCASTQLTGGNTEAFFGQGTRLTVV.

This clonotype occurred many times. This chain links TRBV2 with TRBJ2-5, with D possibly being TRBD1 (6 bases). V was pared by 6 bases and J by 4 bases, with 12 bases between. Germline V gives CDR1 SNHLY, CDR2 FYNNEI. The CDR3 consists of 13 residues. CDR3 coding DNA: TGTGCCAGCAGGCGGAGAGGGGGAGAGACCCAGTACTTC. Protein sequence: CASRRRGGETQYF. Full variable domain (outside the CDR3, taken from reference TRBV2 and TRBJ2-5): EPEVTQTPSHQVTQMGQEVILRCVPISNHLYFYWYRQILGQKVEFLVSFYNNEISEKSEIFDDQFSVERPDGSNFTLKIRSTKLEDSAMYFCASRRRGGETQYFGPGTRLLVL.

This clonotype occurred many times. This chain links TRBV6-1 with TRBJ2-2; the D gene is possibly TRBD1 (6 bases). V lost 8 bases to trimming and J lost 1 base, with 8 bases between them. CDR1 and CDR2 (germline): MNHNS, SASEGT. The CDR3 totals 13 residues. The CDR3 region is CASRTVNTGELFF. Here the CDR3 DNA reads TGTGCCAGCCGGACAGTGAACACCGGGGAGCTGTTTTTT.

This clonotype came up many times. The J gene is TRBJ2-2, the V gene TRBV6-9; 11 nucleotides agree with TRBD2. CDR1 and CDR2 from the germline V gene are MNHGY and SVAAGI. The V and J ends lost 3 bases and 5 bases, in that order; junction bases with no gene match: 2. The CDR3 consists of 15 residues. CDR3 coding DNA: TGTGCCAGCAGTTACGTAGCGGGGGGGACCGGGGAGCTGTTTTTT. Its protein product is CASSYVAGGTGELFF.

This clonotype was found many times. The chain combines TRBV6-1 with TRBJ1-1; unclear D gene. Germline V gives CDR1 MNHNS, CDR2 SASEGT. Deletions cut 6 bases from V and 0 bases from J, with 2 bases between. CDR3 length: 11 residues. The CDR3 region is CASRLNTEAFF. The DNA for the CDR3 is TGTGCCAGCAGATTGAACACTGAAGCTTTCTTT.

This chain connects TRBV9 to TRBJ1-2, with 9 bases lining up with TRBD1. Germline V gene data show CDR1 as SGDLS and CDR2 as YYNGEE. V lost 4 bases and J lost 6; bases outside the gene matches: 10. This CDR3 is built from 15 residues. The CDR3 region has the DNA TGTGCCAGCAGCCCTCAGCCGGGACAGGGTCATGGCTACACCTTC. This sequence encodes CASSPQPGQGHGYTF.

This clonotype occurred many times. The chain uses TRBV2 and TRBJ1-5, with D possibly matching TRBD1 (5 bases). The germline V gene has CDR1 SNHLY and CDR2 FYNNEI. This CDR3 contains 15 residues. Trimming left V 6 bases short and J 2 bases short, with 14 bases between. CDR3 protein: CASSVDSFGNQPQHF. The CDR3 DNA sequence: TGTGCCAGCAGCGTTGACAGTTTCGGCAATCAGCCCCAGCATTTT.

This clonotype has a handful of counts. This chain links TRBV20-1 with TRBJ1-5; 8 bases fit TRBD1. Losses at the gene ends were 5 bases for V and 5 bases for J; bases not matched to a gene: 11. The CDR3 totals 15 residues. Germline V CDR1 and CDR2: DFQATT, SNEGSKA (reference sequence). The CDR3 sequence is CSAGRGTGGYQPQHF. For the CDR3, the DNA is TGCAGTGCTGGCCGCGGGACAGGAGGTTATCAGCCCCAGCATTTT.

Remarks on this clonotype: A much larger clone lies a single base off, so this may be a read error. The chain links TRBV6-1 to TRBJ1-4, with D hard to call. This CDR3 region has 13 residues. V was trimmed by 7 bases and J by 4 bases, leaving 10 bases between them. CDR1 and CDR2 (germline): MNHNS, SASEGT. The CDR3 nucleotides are TGTGCCAGCAAAGGGCAGGTTAATGAAAAACTGTTTTTT. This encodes CASKGQVNEKLFF.

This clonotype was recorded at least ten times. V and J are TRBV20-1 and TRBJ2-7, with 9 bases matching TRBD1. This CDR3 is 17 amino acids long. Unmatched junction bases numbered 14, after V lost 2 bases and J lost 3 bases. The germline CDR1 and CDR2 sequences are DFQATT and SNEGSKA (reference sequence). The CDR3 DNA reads TGCAGTGCTAGAATCACTGGACCGGGACAGGGAGGCTACGAGCAGTACTTC. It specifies CSARITGPGQGGYEQYF.

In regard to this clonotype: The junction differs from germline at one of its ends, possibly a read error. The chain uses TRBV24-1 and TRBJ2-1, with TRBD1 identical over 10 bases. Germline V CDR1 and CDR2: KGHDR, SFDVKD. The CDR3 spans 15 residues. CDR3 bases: TGTGCCACCAGTGATAGGACAGGGGGTAACAATGAGCCGTTCTTC. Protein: CATSDRTGGNNEPFF.

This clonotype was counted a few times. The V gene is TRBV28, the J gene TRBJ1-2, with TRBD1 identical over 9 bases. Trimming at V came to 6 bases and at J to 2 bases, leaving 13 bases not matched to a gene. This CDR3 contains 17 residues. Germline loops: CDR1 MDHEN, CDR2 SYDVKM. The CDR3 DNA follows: TGTGCCAGCAGCCTTCCGGGACAGGGAACGTCCAACTATGGCTACACCTTC. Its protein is CASSLPGQGTSNYGYTF.

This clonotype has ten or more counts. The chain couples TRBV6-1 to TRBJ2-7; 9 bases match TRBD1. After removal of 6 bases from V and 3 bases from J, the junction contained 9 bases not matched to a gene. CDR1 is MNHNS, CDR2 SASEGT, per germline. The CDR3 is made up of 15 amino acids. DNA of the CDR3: TGTGCCAGCAGCAGCCCTCCGGGACAGGGCTACGAGCAGTACTTC. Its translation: CASSSPPGQGYEQYF.

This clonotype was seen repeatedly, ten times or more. The CDR3 DNA follows: TGTGCCAGCAGTACGACAGACGCCCTCTATGGCTACACCTTC. Its translation: CASSTTDALYGYTF. The J gene is TRBJ1-2, the V gene TRBV2; TRBD1 might be the D (5 bases). Germline lookup yields CDR1 SNHLY and CDR2 FYNNEI. Deletions cut 5 bases from V and 4 bases from J, with 14 bases between. The CDR3 spans 14 residues.